Listed here are 2 T cell receptor beta chains from one sample, sequenced in a study of OX40 agonist ivuxolimab in advanced cancers. Assay: immunoSEQ multiplex PCR; the TCRdb copy retains only in-frame clones and omits some. The table shows tens of thousands of clones, with approximately 88% occurring only once. This material consisted of CD4+ or CD8+ T cells sorted from blood, taken in a trial of the OX40 agonist ivuxolimab. The receptors stem from an adult with an advanced solid tumor such as melanoma, head and neck, liver or kidney cancer.

The chain recombines TRBV7-2 with TRBJ1-5, with D unclear. This CDR3 comprises 15 residues. Germline-derived CDR1 and CDR2 are SGHTA and FQGNSA. Trimming took 1 base from V and 9 from J, leaving 16 bases between them. The CDR3 protein is CASSLGSQIEGPQHF. CDR3 sequence (DNA): TGTGCCAGCAGCTTAGGATCGCAAATCGAAGGGCCCCAGCATTTT.

The V and J genes are TRBV5-1 and TRBJ2-1, with D uncertain. V lost 2 bases and J 5 bases, leaving 5 bases between the germline ends. The length of the CDR3 is 12 residues. Germline CDR1 reads SGHRS; CDR2 reads YFSETQ. CDR3 nucleotide sequence: TGCGCCAGCAGCTTCCAGAACAATGAGCAGTTCTTC. Translating gives CASSFQNNEQFF.